What follows describes a single T cell receptor beta chain. As yet, its antigen is unknown. These data are taken from a study of early T cells in non-severe SARS-CoV-2 infection. About the research overall: Whole-blood bulk RNA, unsorted, was sequenced, and chains were unpaired.

Unique molecular identifiers were attached to individual cDNA molecules. TCRdb passed the 5' RACE reads through MiXCR, listing each CDR3 protein once. The sample holds 70,000 or so distinct CDR3 sequences, approximately 13% seen once. Study-level points and caveats: VDJdb matching, biased toward anti-spike CD8 responses, missed private and CD4 specificities.

The trim removed 4 bases at V and 6 bases at J, leaving 5 bases unmatched. The germline gives CDR1 MNHEY, CDR2 SVGAGI. This CDR3 contains 13 residues. The material sequenced was whole blood. This sequence was found in an adult who was a healthcare worker with PCR-confirmed SARS-CoV-2 infection or an uninfected control (not recorded which). The J gene is TRBJ1-2, the V gene TRBV6-5; 7 nucleotides agree with TRBD1. The CDR3 DNA is TGTGCCAGCAGTTTCGGACAGGACCATGGCTACACCTTC. Amino acids: CASSFGQDHGYTF.